The following is a TCR beta chain sequence with its context. Original handling: Quantification of nucleated cells was approximated via reference gene primer amplification. Clones were read by immunoSEQ multiplex PCR, and TCRdb kept only the in-frame ones, dropping some. D and trimming come from the DNA, and the V and J calls and clone size come from that table. This repertoire shows hundreds of thousands of clones, about 87% found once; its top ten account for 3%. The CDR3 runs 15 residues. With 1 base clipped from V and 5 bases from J, the junction kept 4 bases outside the gene matches. Germline V gene sequence: CDR1 SGHTA, CDR2 FQGTGA. The data derive from a study of blood T cell repertoires in COVID-19. About the study: Researchers got acute and convalescent COVID-19 samples from the United States, Italy and Spain.

Participants reported their clinical history, and cohort assignment relied on those reports. Recovered Cohort 3 donors showed two negative PCRs, clearance, or symptom resolution. Sequenced material: PBMCs or T cells enriched from blood (not recorded which). This clonotype originated in a woman between 45 and 65 years old who had recovered from COVID-19. The V gene is TRBV7-3, the J gene TRBJ2-1; 8 bases line up with TRBD2. CDR3 loop: CASSLSREGHNEQFF. Written as DNA, the CDR3 is TGTGCCAGCAGCTTAAGTCGGGAGGGCCACAATGAGCAGTTCTTC.